The present TCR beta chain was sequenced within a study of T cell changes during pregnancy in multiple sclerosis. Some clones are missing from TCRdb's copy, which holds only in-frame ones; the method was immunoSEQ multiplex PCR. The sample contains 80,000 to 95,000 clones, roughly 96% of which appear only once. The CDR3 contains 13 residues. Germline V gives CDR1 SGHDN, CDR2 FVKESK. V dropped 1 base and J dropped 6 bases, with 10 bases sitting between them. The gene calls are TRBV14 and TRBJ2-7; D remains unclear. The sequencing here drew on peripheral blood, taken in the second trimester of pregnancy. The receptor was isolated from a female donor with multiple sclerosis, enrolled in a pregnancy study. The DNA for the CDR3 is TGTGCCAGCAGCCAAGTTAGCATAAGCGAGCAGTACTTC. Translating it yields CASSQVSISEQYF.